This T cell receptor (beta chain) derives from a study of T cell repertoires in aging, cancer and after chemotherapy. The overall study: Approximately 9.6 million TCR reads were in the whole dataset.

TRB rearrangements spanning V, D and J were amplified using mixed TRB-A/B primers. TCRdb re-analysed the multiplex PCR reads in MiXCR, keeping a single row per CDR3 protein. The table shows 7,000 to 10,000 distinct CDR3 sequences, with roughly half occurring only once. Worth noting for this clonotype: As yet, its antigen is unknown.

The V and J ends lost 6 bases and 6 bases respectively, with 15 bases between them. Per the germline V gene, CDR1 is SGHNT and CDR2 is YYREEE (reference sequence). This CDR3 has 14 amino acids. Study findings and constraints: Across the chemotherapy interval, each cancer cohort showed higher median generation probability, suggesting thymic rebound.

The template was genomic DNA from peripheral blood, not RNA. This sequence joins TRBV5-4 and TRBJ2-2; perhaps D is TRBD1 or TRBD2 (5 bases each). The sequencing input was blood. This TCR was recovered from a human donor with a solid tumor. The CDR3: CASTPDGTPGELFF. The DNA of the CDR3 is TGTGCCAGCACTCCCGACGGGACCCCCGGGGAGCTGTTTTTT. The full variable domain, rest sourced from reference TRBV5-4 and TRBJ2-2, is ETGVTQSPTHLIKTRGQQVTLRCSSQSGHNTVSWYQQALGQGPQFIFQYYREEENGRGNFPPRFSGLQFPNYSSELNVNALELDDSALYLCASTPDGTPGELFFGEGSRLTVL.